Listed here are 4 T cell receptor beta chains from one sample, sequenced in a study of blood T cell repertoires in COVID-19. Here immunoSEQ multiplex PCR was the method, and the copy in TCRdb shows in-frame clones only, minus some. Of about 100,000 clones in the sample, roughly 87% were seen once. Sequencing was done on a sample of peripheral blood. These receptors were obtained from a man in his thirties or forties in a cohort sampled during active COVID-19.

The chain uses TRBV9 and TRBJ2-1; TRBD2 matches at 8 bases. Germline CDR1 is SGDLS and CDR2 is YYNGEE. V lost 1 base and J lost 6; bases outside the gene matches: 6. CDR3 length equals 15 residues. CDR3 amino acids: CASSVSGGLSNEQFF. CDR3 coding DNA: TGTGCCAGCAGCGTATCGGGGGGGCTCTCCAATGAGCAGTTCTTC.

The chain carries TRBV19 and TRBJ1-1; D possibly corresponds to TRBD1 (5 bases). The germline CDR1 and CDR2 sequences are LNHDA and SQIVND (reference sequence). V was clipped by 3 bases and J by 2 bases, with 13 bases between them. The CDR3 length is 15 residues. CDR3 nucleotide sequence: TGTGCCAGTAGTATCAGGGACTCACTTAACACTGAAGCTTTCTTT. Protein sequence: CASSIRDSLNTEAFF.

V gene TRBV6-1 combines with J gene TRBJ1-5; 7 bases fit TRBD1. V gave up 3 bases and J gave up 4 bases; unmatched junction bases: 12. This CDR3 spans 17 amino acids. The germline CDR1 and CDR2 sequences are MNHNS and SASEGT. CDR3 DNA sequence: TGTGCCAGCAGTGAGATCCCGGGGACAGCCAATAATCAGCCCCAGCATTTT. Protein sequence: CASSEIPGTANNQPQHF.

The V call is TRBV5-8, the J call TRBJ2-1; D possibly corresponds to TRBD1 (6 bases). The CDR3 sequence is 14 residues long. Germline loops: CDR1 SGHTS, CDR2 YDEGEE. The V end was cut by 0 bases, the J end by 4 bases, with 8 bases between. The CDR3: CASSLEDSYNEQFF. The CDR3 bases are TGTGCCAGCAGCTTGGAGGACAGTTACAATGAGCAGTTCTTC.